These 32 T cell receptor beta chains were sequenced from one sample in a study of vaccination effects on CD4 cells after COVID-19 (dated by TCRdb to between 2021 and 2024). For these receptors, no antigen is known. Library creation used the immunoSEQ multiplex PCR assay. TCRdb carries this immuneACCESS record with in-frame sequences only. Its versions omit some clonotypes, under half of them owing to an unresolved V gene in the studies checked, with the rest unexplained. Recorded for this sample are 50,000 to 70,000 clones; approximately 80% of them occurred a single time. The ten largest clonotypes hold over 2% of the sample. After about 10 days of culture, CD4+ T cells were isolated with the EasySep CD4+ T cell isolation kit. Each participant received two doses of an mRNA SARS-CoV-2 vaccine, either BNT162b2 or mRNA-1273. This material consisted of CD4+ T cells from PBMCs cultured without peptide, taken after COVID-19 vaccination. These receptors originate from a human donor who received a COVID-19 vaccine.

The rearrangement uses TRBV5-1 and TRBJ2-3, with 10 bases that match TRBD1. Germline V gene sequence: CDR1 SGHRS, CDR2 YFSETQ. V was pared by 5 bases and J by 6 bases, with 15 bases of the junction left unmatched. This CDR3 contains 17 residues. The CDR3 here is CASSSIPGTGAGDTQYF. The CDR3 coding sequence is TGCGCCAGCAGTTCGATTCCCGGGACAGGGGCCGGGGATACGCAGTATTTT.

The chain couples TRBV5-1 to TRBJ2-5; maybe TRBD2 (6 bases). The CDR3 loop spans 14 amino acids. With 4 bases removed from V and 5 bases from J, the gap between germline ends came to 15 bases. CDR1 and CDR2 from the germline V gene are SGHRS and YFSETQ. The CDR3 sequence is CASSQRASGETQYF. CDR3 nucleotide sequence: TGCGCCAGCAGCCAGCGGGCCTCTGGGGAGACCCAGTACTTC.

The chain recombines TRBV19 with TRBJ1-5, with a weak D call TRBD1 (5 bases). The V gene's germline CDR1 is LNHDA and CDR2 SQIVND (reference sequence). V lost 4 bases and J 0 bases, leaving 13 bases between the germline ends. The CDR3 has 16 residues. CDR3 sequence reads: CASSRDGGYSNQPQHF. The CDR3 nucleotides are TGTGCCAGTAGTAGGGACGGAGGTTATAGCAATCAGCCCCAGCATTTT.

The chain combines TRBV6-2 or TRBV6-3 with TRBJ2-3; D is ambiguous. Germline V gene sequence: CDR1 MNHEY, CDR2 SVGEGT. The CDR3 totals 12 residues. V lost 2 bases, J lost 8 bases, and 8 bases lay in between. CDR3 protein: CASSYGVSTQYF. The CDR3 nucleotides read TGTGCCAGCAGTTACGGAGTCAGTACGCAGTATTTT.

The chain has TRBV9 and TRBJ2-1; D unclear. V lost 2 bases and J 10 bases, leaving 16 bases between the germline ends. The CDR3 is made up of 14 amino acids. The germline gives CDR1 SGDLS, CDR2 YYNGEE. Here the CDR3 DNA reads TGTGCCAGCAGCGTCGCCGGACCCTCCCTAGAGCAGTTCTTC. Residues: CASSVAGPSLEQFF.

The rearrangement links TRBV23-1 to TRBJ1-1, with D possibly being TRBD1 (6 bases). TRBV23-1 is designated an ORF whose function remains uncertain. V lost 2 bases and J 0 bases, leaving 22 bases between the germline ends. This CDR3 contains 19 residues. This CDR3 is CASSQARNRVARLNTEAFF. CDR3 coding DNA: TGCGCCAGCAGTCAAGCACGTAACAGGGTAGCACGATTGAACACTGAAGCTTTCTTT.

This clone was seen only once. The CDR3 nucleotides are TGTGCCAGCAGTCGGGACAGGTCCTACGAGCAGTACGTC. This codes for CASSRDRSYEQYV. The rearrangement uses TRBV6-5 and TRBJ2-7; 8 bases map to TRBD1. Germline V gives CDR1 MNHEY, CDR2 SVGAGI. The V gene end was trimmed by 5 bases and the J gene end by 1 base; junction bases not matched to a gene: 1. This CDR3 has 13 amino acids.

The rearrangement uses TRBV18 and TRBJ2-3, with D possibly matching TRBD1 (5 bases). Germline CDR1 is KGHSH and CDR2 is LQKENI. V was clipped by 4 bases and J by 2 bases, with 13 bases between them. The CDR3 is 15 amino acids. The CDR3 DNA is TGTGCCAGCTCACGGGGCCTGGGTAACACAGATACGCAGTATTTT. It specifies CASSRGLGNTDTQYF.

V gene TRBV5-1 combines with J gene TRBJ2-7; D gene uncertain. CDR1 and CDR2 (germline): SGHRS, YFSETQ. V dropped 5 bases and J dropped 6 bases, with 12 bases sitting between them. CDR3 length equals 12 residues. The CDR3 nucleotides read TGCGCCAGCAGGGGCAGCACGGGCGAGCAGTACGTC. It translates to CASRGSTGEQYV.

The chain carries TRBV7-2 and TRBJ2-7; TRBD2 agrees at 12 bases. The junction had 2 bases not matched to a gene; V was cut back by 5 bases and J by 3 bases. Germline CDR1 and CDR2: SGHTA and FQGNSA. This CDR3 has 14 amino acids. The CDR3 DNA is TGTGCCAGCAGCCTGGGACTAGCGGGCTACGAGCAGTACGTC. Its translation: CASSLGLAGYEQYV.

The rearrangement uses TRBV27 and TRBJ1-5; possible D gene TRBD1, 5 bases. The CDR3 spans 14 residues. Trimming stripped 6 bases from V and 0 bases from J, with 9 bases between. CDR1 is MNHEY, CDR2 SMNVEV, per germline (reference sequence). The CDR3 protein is CASSPGRSNQPQHF. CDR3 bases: TGTGCCAGCAGCCCAGGGCGTAGCAATCAGCCCCAGCATTTT.

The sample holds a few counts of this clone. The CDR3 is CASSPRDRLSMNTGELFF. For the CDR3, the DNA is TGTGCCAGCAGCCCCCGGGACAGGCTCTCCATGAACACCGGGGAGCTGTTTTTT. The chain combines TRBV3-1 (or the pseudogene TRBV3-2) with TRBJ2-2; 8 bases are shared with TRBD1. The CDR3 totals 18 residues. Germline trimming cut 4 bases from V and 1 base from J; bases unmatched to any gene: 11. The germline V gene has CDR1 LGHDT and CDR2 YNNKEL (reference sequence).

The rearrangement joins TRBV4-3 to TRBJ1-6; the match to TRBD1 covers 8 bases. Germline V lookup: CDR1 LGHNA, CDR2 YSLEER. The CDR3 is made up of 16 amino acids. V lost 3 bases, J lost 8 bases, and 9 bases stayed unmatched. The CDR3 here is CASSQRQGADYSPLHF. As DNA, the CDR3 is TGCGCCAGCAGCCAGAGGCAGGGGGCTGATTATTCACCCCTCCACTTT.

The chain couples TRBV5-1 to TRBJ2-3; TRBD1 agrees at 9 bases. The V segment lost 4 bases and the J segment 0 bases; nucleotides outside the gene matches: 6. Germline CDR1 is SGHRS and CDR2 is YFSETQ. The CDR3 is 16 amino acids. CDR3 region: CASSGGTGTSTDTQYF. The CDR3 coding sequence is TGCGCCAGCAGCGGGGGGACAGGGACTAGCACAGATACGCAGTATTTT.

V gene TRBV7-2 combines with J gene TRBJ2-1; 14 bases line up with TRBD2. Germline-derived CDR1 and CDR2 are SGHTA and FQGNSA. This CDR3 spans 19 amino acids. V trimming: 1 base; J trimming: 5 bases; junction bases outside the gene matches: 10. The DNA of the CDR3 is TGTGCCAGCAGCTTAGTGGGCCGACTAGCGGGGGGGGCTAACAATGAGCAGTTCTTC. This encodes CASSLVGRLAGGANNEQFF.

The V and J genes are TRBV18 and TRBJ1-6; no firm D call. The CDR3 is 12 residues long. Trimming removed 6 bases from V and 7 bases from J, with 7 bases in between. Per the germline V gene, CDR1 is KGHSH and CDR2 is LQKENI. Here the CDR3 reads CASSSRNSPLHF. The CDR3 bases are TGTGCCAGCTCCTCACGGAATTCACCCCTCCACTTT.

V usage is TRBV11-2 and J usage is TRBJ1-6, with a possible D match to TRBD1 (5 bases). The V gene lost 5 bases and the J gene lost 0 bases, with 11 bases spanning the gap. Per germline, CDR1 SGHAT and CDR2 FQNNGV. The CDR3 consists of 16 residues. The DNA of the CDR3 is TGTGCCAGCAGCCCCCGACAGAGCTCCTATAATTCACCCCTCCACTTT. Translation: CASSPRQSSYNSPLHF.

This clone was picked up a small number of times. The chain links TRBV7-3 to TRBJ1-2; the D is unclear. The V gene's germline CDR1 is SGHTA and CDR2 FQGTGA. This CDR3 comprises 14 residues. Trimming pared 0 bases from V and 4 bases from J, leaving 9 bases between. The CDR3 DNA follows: TGTGCCAGCAGCTTAACCGGGGAGGTCTATGGCTACACCTTC. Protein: CASSLTGEVYGYTF. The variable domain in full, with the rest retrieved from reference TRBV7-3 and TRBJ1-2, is GAGVSQTPSNKVTEKGKYVELRCDPISGHTALYWYRQSLGQGPEFLIYFQGTGAADDSGLPNDRFFAVRPEGSVSTLKIQRTERGDSAVYLCASSLTGEVYGYTFGSGTRLTVV.

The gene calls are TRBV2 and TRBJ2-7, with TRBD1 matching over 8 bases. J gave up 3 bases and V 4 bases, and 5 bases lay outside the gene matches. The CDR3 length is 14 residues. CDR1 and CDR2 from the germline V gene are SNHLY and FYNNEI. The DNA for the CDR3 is TGTGCCAGCAGTGGGACAGGGATATACTACGAGCAGTACGTC. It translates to CASSGTGIYYEQYV.

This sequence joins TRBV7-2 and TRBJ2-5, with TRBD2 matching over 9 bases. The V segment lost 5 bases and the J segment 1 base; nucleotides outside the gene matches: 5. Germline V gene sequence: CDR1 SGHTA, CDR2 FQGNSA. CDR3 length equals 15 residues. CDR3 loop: CASSTTSGFQETQYF. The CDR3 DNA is TGTGCCAGCAGCACGACTAGCGGATTCCAAGAGACCCAGTACTTC.

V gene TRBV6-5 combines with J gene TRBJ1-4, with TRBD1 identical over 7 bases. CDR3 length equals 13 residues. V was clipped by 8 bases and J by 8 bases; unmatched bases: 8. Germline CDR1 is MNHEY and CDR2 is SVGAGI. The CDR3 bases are TGTGCCAGCCTCCGGGACAGACGCGAAAAACTGTTTTTT. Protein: CASLRDRREKLFF.

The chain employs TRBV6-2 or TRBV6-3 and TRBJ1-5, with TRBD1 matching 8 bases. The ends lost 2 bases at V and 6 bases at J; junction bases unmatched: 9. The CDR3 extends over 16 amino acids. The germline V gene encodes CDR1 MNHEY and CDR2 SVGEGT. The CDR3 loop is CASSYRQGAVGQPQHF. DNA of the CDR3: TGTGCCAGCAGTTACAGGCAGGGGGCGGTGGGTCAGCCCCAGCATTTT.

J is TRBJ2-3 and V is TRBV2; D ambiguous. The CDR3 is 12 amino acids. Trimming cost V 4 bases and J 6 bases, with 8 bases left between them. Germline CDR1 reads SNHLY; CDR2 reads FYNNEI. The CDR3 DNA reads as TGTGCCAGCAGTGTTTTTGGGGATACGCAGTATTTT. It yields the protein CASSVFGDTQYF.

CDR3 residues: CASSYSASGGVTQYF. CDR3 in DNA: TGTGCCAGCAGTTACTCGGCTAGCGGGGGAGTTACGCAGTATTTT. The chain links TRBV6-5 to TRBJ2-3; TRBD2 matches 10 bases. J was trimmed by 8 bases and V by 0 bases; bases with no gene match: 5. Germline V lookup: CDR1 MNHEY, CDR2 SVGAGI. This CDR3 is built from 15 residues.

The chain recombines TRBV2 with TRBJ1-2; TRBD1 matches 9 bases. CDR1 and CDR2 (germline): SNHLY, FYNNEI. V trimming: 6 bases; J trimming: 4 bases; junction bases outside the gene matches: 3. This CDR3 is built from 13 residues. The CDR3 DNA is TGTGCCAGCAGGGACAGGGGCGGCTATGGCTACACCTTC. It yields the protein CASRDRGGYGYTF. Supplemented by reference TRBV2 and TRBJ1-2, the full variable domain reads EPEVTQTPSHQVTQMGQEVILRCVPISNHLYFYWYRQILGQKVEFLVSFYNNEISEKSEIFDDQFSVERPDGSNFTLKIRSTKLEDSAMYFCASRDRGGYGYTFGSGTRLTVV.

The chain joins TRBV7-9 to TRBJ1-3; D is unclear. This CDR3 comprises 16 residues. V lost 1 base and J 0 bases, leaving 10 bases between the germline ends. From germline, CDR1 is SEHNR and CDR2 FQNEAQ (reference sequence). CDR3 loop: CASSLDADNSGNTIYF. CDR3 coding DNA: TGTGCCAGCAGCTTAGATGCTGACAACTCTGGAAACACCATATATTTT.

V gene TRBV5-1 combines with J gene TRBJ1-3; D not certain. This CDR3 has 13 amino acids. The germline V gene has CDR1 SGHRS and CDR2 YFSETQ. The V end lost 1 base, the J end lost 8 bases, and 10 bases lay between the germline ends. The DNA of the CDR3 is TGCGCCAGCAGCTTGAATTCCGTAGACACCATATATTTT. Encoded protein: CASSLNSVDTIYF.

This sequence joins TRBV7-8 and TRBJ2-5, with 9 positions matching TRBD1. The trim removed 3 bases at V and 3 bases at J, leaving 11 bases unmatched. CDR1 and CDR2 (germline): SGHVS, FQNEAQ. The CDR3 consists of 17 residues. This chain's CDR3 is CASSFFATGTGKETQYF. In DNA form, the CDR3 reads TGTGCCAGCAGCTTTTTTGCGACCGGGACAGGGAAAGAGACCCAGTACTTC.

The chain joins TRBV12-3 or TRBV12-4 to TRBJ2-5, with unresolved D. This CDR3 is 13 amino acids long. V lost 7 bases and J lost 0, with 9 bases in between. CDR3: CASMVKYQETQYF. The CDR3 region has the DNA TGTGCCAGCATGGTCAAGTACCAAGAGACCCAGTACTTC.

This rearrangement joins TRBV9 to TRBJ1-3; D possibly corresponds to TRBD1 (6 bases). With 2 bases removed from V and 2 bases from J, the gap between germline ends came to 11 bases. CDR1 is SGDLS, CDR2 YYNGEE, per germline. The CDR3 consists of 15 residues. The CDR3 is CASSVAQGPGNTIYF. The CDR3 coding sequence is TGTGCCAGCAGCGTCGCCCAGGGGCCTGGAAACACCATATATTTT.

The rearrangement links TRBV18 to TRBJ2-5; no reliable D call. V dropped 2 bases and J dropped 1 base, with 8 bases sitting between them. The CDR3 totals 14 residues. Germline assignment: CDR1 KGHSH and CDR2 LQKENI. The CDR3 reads CASSPTVSQETQYF. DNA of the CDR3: TGTGCCAGCTCACCAACTGTTTCCCAAGAGACCCAGTACTTC.

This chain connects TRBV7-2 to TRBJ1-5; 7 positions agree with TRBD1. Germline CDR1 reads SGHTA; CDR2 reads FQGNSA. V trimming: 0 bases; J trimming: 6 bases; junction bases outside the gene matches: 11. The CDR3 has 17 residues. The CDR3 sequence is CASSLALGRGGSQPQHF. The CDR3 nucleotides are TGTGCCAGCAGCTTAGCGCTGGGCAGGGGGGGGAGTCAGCCCCAGCATTTT.